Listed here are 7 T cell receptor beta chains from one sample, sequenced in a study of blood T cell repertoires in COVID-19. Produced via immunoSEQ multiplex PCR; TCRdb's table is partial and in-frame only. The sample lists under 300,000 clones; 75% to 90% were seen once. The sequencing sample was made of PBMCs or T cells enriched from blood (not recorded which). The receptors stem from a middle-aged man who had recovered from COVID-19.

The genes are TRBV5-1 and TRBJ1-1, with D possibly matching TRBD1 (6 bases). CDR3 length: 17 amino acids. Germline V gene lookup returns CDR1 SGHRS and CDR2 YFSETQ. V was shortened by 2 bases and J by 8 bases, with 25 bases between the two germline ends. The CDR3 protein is CASSFSGGGQPFSEAFF. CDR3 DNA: TGCGCCAGCAGCTTTTCGGGAGGCGGACAGCCTTTCTCAGAAGCTTTCTTT.

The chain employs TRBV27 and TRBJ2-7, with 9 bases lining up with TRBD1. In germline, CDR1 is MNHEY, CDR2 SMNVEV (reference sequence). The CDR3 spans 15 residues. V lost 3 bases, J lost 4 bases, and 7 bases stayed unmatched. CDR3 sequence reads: CASSFGTGKGYEQYF. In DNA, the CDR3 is TGTGCCAGCAGTTTTGGGACAGGGAAAGGATACGAGCAGTACTTC.

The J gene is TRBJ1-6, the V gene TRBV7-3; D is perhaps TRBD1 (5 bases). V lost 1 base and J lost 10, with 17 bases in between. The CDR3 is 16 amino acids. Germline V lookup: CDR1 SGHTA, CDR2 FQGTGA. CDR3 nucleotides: TGTGCCAGCAGCTTAAATACGCAGGGCGTACGGTCACCCCTCCACTTT. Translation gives CASSLNTQGVRSPLHF.

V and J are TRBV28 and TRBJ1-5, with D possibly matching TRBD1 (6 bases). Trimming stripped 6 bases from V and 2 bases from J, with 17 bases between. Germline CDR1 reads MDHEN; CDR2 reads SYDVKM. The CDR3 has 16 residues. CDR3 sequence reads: CASRDRDNGGNQPQHF. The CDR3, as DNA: TGTGCCAGCAGAGACCGGGACAATGGGGGCAATCAGCCCCAGCATTTT.

As DNA, the CDR3 is TGTGCCAGCAGTTGGAGAATGACGCAGTATTTT. It is translated as CASSWRMTQYF. This rearrangement joins TRBV28 to TRBJ2-3; D gene unclear. Trimming shortened V by 4 bases and J by 9 bases, and 8 bases separated the two germline ends. From germline, CDR1 is MDHEN and CDR2 SYDVKM. CDR3 length: 11 residues. The entire variable domain, with the rest obtained from reference TRBV28 and TRBJ2-3, is as follows: DVKVTQSSRYLVKRTGEKVFLECVQDMDHENMFWYRQDPGLGLRLIYFSYDVKMKEKGDIPEGYSVSREKKERFSLILESASTNQTSMYLCASSWRMTQYFGPGTRLTVL.

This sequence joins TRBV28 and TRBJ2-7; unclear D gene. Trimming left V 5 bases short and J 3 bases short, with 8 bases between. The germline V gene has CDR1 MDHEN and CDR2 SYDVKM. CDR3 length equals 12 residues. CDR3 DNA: TGTGCCAGCAGTGGCCCGATCTACGAGCAGTACTTC. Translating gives CASSGPIYEQYF.

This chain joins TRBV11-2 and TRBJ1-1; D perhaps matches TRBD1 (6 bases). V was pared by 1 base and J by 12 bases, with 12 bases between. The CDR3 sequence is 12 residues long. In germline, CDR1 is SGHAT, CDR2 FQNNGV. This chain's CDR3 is CASSLVWQGTFF. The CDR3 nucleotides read TGTGCCAGCAGCTTAGTGTGGCAGGGGACTTTCTTT.